This T cell receptor beta chain came from a study of T cell responses to AZD1222 COVID-19 vaccine. Study-wide findings and caveats: Spike-specific TCR breadth and depth went up after people got two AZD1222 doses. The donor cohort was predominantly white British with a female majority, and clonal diversity may have been underestimated.

The CDR3 has 15 amino acids. V was pared by 4 bases and J by 2 bases, with 4 bases of the junction left unmatched. Germline V gene sequence: CDR1 SGHTS, CDR2 YDEGEE. Produced via immunoSEQ multiplex PCR; TCRdb's table is partial and in-frame only. The table records fewer than 200,000 clones, 70% to 90% of them present only once. As regards this clone: Its antigen remains unknown.

Here the sequenced sample was peripheral blood, taken on day 0 of AZD1222 vaccination. The source of this sequence is an adult in good health. The chain uses TRBV5-8 and TRBJ2-7, with 12 nucleotides matching TRBD2. This CDR3 is CASSAGLAGTYEQYF. The CDR3 region has the DNA TGTGCCAGCAGCGCCGGACTAGCGGGAACCTACGAGCAGTACTTC.